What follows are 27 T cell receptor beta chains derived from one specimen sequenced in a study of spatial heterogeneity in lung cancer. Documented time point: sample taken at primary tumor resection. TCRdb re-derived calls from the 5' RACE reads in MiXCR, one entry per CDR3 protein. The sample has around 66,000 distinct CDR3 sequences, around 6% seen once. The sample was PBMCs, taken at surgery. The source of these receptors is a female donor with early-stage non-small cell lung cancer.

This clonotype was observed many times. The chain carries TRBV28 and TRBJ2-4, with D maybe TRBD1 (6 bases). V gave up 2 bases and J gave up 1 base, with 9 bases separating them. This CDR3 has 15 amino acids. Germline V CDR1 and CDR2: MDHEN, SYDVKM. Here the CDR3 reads CASSLTGLAKNIQYF. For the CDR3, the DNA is TGTGCCAGCAGTTTAACAGGGTTGGCCAAAAACATTCAGTACTTC.

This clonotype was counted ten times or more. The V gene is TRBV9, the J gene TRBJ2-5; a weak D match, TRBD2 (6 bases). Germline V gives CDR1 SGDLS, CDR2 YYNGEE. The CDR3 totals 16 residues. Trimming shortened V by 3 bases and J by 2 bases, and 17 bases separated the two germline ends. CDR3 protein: CASSGGARALQETQYF. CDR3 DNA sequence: TGTGCCAGCAGCGGCGGGGCTAGGGCCCTACAAGAGACCCAGTACTTC.

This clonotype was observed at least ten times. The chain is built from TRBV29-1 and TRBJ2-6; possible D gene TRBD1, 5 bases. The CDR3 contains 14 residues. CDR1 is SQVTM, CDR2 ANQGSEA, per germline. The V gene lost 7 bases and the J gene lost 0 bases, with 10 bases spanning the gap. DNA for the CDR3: TGCAGCGCGGACACCTACTCTGGGGCCAACGTCCTGACTTTC. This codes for CSADTYSGANVLTF.

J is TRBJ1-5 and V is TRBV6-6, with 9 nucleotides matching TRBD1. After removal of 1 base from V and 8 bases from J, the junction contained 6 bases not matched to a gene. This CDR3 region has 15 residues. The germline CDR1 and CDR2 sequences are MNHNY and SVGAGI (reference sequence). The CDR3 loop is CASSYFTGGSEPQHF. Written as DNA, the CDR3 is TGTGCCAGCAGTTACTTTACAGGGGGCTCGGAGCCCCAGCATTTT.

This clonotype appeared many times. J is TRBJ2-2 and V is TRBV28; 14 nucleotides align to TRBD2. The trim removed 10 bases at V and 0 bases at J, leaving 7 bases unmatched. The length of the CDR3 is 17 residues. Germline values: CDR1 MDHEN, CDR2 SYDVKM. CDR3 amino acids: CATPGLAGASNTGELFF. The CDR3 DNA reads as TGTGCCACCCCGGGACTAGCGGGGGCCTCGAACACCGGGGAGCTGTTTTTT.

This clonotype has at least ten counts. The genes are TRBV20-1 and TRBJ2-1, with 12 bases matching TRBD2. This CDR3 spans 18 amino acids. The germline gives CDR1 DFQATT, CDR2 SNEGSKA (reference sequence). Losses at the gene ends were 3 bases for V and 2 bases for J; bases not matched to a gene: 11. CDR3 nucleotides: TGCAGTGCTAGGGCTAGCGGGGGGGCTCCTCGAGCCTACAATGAGCAGTTCTTC. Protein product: CSARASGGAPRAYNEQFF.

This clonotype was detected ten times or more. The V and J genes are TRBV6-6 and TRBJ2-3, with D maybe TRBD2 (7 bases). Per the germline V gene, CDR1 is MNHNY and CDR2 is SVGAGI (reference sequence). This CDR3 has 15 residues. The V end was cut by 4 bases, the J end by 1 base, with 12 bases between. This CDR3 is CASSSRGGRTDTQYF. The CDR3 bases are TGTGCCAGCAGTTCCAGGGGAGGGCGCACAGATACGCAGTATTTT.

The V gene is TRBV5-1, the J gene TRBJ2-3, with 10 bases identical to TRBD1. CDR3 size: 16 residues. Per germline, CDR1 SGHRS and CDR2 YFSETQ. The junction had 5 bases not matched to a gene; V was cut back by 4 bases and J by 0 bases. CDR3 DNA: TGCGCCAGCAGCCTCATGGACAGGGGGAGCACAGATACGCAGTATTTT. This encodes CASSLMDRGSTDTQYF.

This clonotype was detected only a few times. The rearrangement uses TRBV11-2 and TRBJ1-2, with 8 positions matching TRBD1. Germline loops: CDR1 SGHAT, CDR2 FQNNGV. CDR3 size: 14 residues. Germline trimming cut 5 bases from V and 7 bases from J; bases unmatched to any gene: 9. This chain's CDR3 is CASSPTGQGVGYTF. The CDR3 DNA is TGTGCCAGCAGCCCCACCGGACAGGGAGTTGGCTACACCTTC. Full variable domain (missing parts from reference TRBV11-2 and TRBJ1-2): EAGVAQSPRYKIIEKRQSVAFWCNPISGHATLYWYQQILGQGPKLLIQFQNNGVVDDSQLPKDRFSAERLKGVDSTLKIQPAKLEDSAVYLCASSPTGQGVGYTFGSGTRLTVV.

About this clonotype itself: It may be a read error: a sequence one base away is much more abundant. The chain's CDR3 is CASAPGLAGPGETQYF. CDR3 coding DNA: TGTGCCAGCGCCCCGGGACTAGCGGGACCAGGGGAGACCCAGTACTTC. The chain is built from TRBV7-9 and TRBJ2-5; 13 bases match TRBD2. J lost 5 bases, V lost 8 bases, and 11 bases had no gene match. Germline CDR1 and CDR2: SEHNR and FQNEAQ (reference sequence). This CDR3 comprises 16 residues. Full variable domain (remainder filled in from reference TRBV7-9 and TRBJ2-5): DTGVSQNPRHKITKRGQNVTFRCDPISEHNRLYWYRQTLGQGPEFLTYFQNEAQLEKSRLLSDRFSAERPKGSFSTLEIQRTEQGDSAMYLCASAPGLAGPGETQYFGPGTRLLVL.

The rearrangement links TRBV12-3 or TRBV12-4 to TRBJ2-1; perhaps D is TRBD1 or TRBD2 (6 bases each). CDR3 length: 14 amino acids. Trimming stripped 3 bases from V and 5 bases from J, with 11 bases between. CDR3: CASSFLGGHNEQFF. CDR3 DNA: TGTGCCAGCAGTTTTTTGGGGGGCCACAATGAGCAGTTCTTC.

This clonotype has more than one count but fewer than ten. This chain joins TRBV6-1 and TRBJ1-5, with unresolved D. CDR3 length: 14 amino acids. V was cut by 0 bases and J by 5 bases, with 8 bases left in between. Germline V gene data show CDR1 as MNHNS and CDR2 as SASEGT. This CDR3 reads CASSEAWTYQPQHF. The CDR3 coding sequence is TGTGCCAGCAGTGAAGCCTGGACTTATCAGCCCCAGCATTTT.

CDR3 coding DNA: TGTGCCAGCATTTGGAGGGGACAGAACACTGAAGCTTTCTTT. This codes for CASIWRGQNTEAFF. This rearrangement joins TRBV6-1 to TRBJ1-1; a weak D match, TRBD1 (6 bases). Trimming stripped 7 bases from V and 1 base from J, with 13 bases between. This CDR3 is 14 amino acids long. Per germline, CDR1 MNHNS and CDR2 SASEGT.

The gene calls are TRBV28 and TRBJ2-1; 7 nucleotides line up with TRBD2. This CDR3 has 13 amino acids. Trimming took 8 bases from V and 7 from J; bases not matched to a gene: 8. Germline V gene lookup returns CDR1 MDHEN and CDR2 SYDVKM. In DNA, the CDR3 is TGTGCCAGCGGGAGCGGGGCCATAAATGAGCAGTTCTTC. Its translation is CASGSGAINEQFF.

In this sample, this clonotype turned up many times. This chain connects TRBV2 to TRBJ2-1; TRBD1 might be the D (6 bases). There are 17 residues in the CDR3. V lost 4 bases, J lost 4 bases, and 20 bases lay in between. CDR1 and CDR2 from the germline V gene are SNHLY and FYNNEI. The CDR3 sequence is CASSGSGQGFGYNEQFF. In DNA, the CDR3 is TGTGCCAGCAGTGGGTCGGGACAAGGGTTTGGATACAATGAGCAGTTCTTC.

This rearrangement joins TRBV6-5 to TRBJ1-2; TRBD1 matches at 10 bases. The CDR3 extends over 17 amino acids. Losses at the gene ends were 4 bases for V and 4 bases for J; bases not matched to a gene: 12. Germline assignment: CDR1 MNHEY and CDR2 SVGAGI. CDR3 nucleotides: TGTGCCAGCAGTTCATACGGGACAGGGGATTGGGTCTATGGCTACACCTTC. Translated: CASSSYGTGDWVYGYTF.

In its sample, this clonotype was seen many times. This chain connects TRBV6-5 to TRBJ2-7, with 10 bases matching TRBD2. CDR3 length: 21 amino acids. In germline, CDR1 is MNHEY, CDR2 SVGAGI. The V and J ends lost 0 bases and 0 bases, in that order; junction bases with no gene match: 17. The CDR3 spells CASSYSMVRLAGVPSSYEQYF. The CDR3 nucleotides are TGTGCCAGCAGTTACTCGATGGTCCGCCTAGCGGGAGTACCGTCCTCCTACGAGCAGTACTTC.

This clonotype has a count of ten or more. CDR3 sequence reads: CSVVSGRNYEQYF. The CDR3 nucleotides read TGCAGCGTTGTGAGCGGGAGGAACTACGAGCAGTACTTC. The chain combines TRBV29-1 with TRBJ2-7; 9 nucleotides agree with TRBD2. The CDR3 runs 13 residues. Germline V gene lookup returns CDR1 SQVTM and CDR2 ANQGSEA. V was pared by 4 bases and J by 3 bases, with 4 bases of the junction left unmatched.

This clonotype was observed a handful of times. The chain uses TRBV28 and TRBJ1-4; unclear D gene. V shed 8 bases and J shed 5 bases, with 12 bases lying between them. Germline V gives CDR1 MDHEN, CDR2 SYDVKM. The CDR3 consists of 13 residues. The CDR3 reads CASGRSINEKLFF. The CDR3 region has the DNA TGTGCCAGCGGCCGCAGTATCAATGAAAAACTGTTTTTT. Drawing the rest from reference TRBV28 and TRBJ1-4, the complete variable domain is DVKVTQSSRYLVKRTGEKVFLECVQDMDHENMFWYRQDPGLGLRLIYFSYDVKMKEKGDIPEGYSVSREKKERFSLILESASTNQTSMYLCASGRSINEKLFFGSGTQLSVL.

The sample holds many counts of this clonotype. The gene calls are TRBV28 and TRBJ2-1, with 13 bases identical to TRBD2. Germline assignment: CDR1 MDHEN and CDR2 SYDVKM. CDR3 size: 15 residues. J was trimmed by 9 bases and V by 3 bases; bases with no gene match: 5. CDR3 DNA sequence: TGTGCCAGCAGTTTTACTAGCGGGAGGGTAGGTGAGCAGTTCTTC. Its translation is CASSFTSGRVGEQFF.

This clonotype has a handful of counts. The CDR3 loop reads CASSLDWLGEQFF. CDR3 bases: TGTGCCAGCAGCTTGGACTGGCTTGGTGAGCAGTTCTTC. V gene TRBV11-2 combines with J gene TRBJ2-1; perhaps TRBD2 as D (5 bases). The CDR3 is made up of 13 amino acids. Germline lookup yields CDR1 SGHAT and CDR2 FQNNGV. Between the trimmed V and J ends, which lost 3 bases and 9 bases, there was a span of 12 bases.

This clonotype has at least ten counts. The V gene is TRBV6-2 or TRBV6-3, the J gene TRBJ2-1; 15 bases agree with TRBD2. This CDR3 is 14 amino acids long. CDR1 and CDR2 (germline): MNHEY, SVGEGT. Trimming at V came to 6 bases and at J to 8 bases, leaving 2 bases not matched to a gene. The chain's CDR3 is CASRRTSGRDEQFF. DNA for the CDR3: TGTGCCAGCAGAAGGACTAGCGGGAGGGATGAGCAGTTCTTC.

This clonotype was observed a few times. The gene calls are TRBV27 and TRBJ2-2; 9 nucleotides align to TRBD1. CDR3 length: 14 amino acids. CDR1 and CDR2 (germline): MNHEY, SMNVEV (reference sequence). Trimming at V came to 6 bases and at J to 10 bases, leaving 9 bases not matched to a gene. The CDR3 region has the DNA TGTGCCAGCAGCAGACAGGGGGGAGCCAAGGAGCTGTTTTTT. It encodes CASSRQGGAKELFF.

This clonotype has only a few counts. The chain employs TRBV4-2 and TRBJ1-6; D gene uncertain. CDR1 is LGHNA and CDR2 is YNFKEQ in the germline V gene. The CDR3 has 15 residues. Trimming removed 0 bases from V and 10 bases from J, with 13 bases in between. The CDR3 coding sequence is TGTGCCAGCAGCCAAGATCGTGCTGGGAAGTCACCCCTCCACTTT. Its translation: CASSQDRAGKSPLHF.

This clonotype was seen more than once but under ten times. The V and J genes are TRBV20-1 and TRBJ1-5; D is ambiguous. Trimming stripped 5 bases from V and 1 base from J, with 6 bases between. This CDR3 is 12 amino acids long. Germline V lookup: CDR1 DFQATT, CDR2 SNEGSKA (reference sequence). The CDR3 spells CSAAMSNQPQHF. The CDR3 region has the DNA TGCAGTGCTGCCATGAGCAATCAGCCCCAGCATTTT.

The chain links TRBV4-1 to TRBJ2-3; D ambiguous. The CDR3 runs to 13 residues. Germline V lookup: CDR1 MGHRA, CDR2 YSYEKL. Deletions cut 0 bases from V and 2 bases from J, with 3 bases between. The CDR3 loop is CASSQDTTDTQYF. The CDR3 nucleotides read TGCGCCAGCAGCCAAGATACCACAGATACGCAGTATTTT.

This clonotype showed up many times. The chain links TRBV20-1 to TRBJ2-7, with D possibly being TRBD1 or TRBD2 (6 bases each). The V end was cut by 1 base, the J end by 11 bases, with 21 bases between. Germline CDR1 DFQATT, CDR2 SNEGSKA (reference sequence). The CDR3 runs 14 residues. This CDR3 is CSARVGGGQLSEYF. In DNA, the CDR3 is TGCAGTGCTAGAGTGGGGGGAGGACAGTTGTCGGAGTACTTC.